What follows are 9 T cell receptor beta chains derived from one specimen sequenced in a study of CD8+ T cells in alopecia areata. The treatment denotes: oral pan-JAK inhibitor, 5-10 mg twice daily. The sequencing template was cDNA reverse transcribed from extracted RNA. The method was immunoSEQ multiplex PCR; TCRdb's version includes in-frame clones alone and lacks a portion of them. The table includes about 180,000 clones, roughly 46% detected once. This specimen was CD8+ T cells sorted from blood, taken at approximately week 51, from a patient treated with tofacitinib. These receptor sequences come from a human donor with alopecia areata.

CDR3 DNA: TGTGCCAGCAGCCAAGTCCCCTCAGCTAGTGAGTCCGACTACGAGCAGTACTTC. This sequence encodes CASSQVPSASESDYEQYF. The rearrangement uses TRBV4-2 and TRBJ2-7; D uncertain. The V gene lost 1 base and the J gene lost 3 bases, with 22 bases spanning the gap. Looked up from germline, CDR1 is LGHNA and CDR2 is YNFKEQ. The CDR3 is 18 residues long.

The gene calls are TRBV6-5 and TRBJ1-1; 7 bases fit TRBD1. Germline V gene data show CDR1 as MNHEY and CDR2 as SVGAGI. The CDR3 runs 14 residues. J was trimmed by 4 bases and V by 6 bases; bases with no gene match: 8. The CDR3 spells CASSPKRGPTEAFF. The CDR3 DNA is TGTGCCAGCAGCCCCAAAAGGGGGCCCACTGAAGCTTTCTTT.

The chain couples TRBV7-8 to TRBJ1-6, with D uncertain. V gave up 5 bases and J gave up 3 bases, with 11 bases separating them. The CDR3 is 15 residues long. The V gene's germline CDR1 is SGHVS and CDR2 FQNEAQ. For the CDR3, the DNA is TGTGCCAGCAGCCCCTCCCGGGACTATAATTCACCCCTCCACTTT. Its translation: CASSPSRDYNSPLHF.

The V gene is TRBV7-9, the J gene TRBJ2-5; 8 bases match TRBD2. The CDR3 is made up of 15 amino acids. V lost 5 bases to trimming and J lost 3 bases; unmatched junction nucleotides: 8. Germline V gene lookup returns CDR1 SEHNR and CDR2 FQNEAQ (reference sequence). The CDR3 loop is CASSHLAGAEETQYF. As DNA, the CDR3 is TGTGCCAGCAGCCATCTAGCGGGCGCGGAAGAGACCCAGTACTTC.

Concerning this clone itself: Other DNA sequences within the sample encode an identical CDR3. The gene calls are TRBV5-4 and TRBJ2-2; perhaps TRBD2 as D (5 bases). The germline V gene has CDR1 SGHNT and CDR2 YYREEE (reference sequence). The CDR3 spans 14 residues. The germline V and J ends were trimmed by 0 bases and 5 bases, with 8 bases remaining between them. The CDR3, as DNA: TGTGCCAGCAGCTTGGTTGGAGGAACCGGGGAGCTGTTTTTT. It codes for CASSLVGGTGELFF.

There are many counts of this clone. DNA of the CDR3: TGTGCCAGCAGCCAAGGGACAGGGTGGGACTACGAGCAGTACTTC. It yields the protein CASSQGTGWDYEQYF. This chain links TRBV4-2 with TRBJ2-7; 8 positions agree with TRBD1. Unmatched junction bases numbered 5, after V lost 1 base and J lost 3 bases. This CDR3 comprises 15 residues. Germline CDR1 reads LGHNA; CDR2 reads YNFKEQ.

This clone was detected only a few times. The J gene is TRBJ2-2, the V gene TRBV7-2; D may be TRBD1 (6 bases). The CDR3 is 15 amino acids. Germline V gene data show CDR1 as SGHTA and CDR2 as FQGNSA. V was clipped by 8 bases and J by 5 bases, with 18 bases between them. The CDR3 nucleotides are TGTGCCAGCCTTGCGGACAGCCTATATACCGGGGAGCTGTTTTTT. Its protein product is CASLADSLYTGELFF.

This sequence joins TRBV2 and TRBJ1-5, with TRBD1 matching over 12 bases. The CDR3 contains 15 residues. CDR1 and CDR2 from the germline V gene are SNHLY and FYNNEI. The trim removed 7 bases at V and 6 bases at J, leaving 7 bases unmatched. The chain's CDR3 is CASTDGTGGRQPQHF. CDR3 nucleotide sequence: TGTGCCAGCACTGACGGGACAGGGGGCCGTCAGCCCCAGCATTTT. The whole variable domain, remainder taken from reference TRBV2 and TRBJ1-5, is EPEVTQTPSHQVTQMGQEVILRCVPISNHLYFYWYRQILGQKVEFLVSFYNNEISEKSEIFDDQFSVERPDGSNFTLKIRSTKLEDSAMYFCASTDGTGGRQPQHFGDGTRLSIL.

The J gene is TRBJ2-7, the V gene TRBV7-2, with D possibly being TRBD2 (6 bases). The V gene's germline CDR1 is SGHTA and CDR2 FQGNSA. This CDR3 contains 15 residues. With 3 bases removed from V and 0 bases from J, the gap between germline ends came to 12 bases. The DNA for the CDR3 is TGTGCCAGCAGCTTCGGAGGGACGTACTCCTACGAGCAGTACTTC. This translates into CASSFGGTYSYEQYF.